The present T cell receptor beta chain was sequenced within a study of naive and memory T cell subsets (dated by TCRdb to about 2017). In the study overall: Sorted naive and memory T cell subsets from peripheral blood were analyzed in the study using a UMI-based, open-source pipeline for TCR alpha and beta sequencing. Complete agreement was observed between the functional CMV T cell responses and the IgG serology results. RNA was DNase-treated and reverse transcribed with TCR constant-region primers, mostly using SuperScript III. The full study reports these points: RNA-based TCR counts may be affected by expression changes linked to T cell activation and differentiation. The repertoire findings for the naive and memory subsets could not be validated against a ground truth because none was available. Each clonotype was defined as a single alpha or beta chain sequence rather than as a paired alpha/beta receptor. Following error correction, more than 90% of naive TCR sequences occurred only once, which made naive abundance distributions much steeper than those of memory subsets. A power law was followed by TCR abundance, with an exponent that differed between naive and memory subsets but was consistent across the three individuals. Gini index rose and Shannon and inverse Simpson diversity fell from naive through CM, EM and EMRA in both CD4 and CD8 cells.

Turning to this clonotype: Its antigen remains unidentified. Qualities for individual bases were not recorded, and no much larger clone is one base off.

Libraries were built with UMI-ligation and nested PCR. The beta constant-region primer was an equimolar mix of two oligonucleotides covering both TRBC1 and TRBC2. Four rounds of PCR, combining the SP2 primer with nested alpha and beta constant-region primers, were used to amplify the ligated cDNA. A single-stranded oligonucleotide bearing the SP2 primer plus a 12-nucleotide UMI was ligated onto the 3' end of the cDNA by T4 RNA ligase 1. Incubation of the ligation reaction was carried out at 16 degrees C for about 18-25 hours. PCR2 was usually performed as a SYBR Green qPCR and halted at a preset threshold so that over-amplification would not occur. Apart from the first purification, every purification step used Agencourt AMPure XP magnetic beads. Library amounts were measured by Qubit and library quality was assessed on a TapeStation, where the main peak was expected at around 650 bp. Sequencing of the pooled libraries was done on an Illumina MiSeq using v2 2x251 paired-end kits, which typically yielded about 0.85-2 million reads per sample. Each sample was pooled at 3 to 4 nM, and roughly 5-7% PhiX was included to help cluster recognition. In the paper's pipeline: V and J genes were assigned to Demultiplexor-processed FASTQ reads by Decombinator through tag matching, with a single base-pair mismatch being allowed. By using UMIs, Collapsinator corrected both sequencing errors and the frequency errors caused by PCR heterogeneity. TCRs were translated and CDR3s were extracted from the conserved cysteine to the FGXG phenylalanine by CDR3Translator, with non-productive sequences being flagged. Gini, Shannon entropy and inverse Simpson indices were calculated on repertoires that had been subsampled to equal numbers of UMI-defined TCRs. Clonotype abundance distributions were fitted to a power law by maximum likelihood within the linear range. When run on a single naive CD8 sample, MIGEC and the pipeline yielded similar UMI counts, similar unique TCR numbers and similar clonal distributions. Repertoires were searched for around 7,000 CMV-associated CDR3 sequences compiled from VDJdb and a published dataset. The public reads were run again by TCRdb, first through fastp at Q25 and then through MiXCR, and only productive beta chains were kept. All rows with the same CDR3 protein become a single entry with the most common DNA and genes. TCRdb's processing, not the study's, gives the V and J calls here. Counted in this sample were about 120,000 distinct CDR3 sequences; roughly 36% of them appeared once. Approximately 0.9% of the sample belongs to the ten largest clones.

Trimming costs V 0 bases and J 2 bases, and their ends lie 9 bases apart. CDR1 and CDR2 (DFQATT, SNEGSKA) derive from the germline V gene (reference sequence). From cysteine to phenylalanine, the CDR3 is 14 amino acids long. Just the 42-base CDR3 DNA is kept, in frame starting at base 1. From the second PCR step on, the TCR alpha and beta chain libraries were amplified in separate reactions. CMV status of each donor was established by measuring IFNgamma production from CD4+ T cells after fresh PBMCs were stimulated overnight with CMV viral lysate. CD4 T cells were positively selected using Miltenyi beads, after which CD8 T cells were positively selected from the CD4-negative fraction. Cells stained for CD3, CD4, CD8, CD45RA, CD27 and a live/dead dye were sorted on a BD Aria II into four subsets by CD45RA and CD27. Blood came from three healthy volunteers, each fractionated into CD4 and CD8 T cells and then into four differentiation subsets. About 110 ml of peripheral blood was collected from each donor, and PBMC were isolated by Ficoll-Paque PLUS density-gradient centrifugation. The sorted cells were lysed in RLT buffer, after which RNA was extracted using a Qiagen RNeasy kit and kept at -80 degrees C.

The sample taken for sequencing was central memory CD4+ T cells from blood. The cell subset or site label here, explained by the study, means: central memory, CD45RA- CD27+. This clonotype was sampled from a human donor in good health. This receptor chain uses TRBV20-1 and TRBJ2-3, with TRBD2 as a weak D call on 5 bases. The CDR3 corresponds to CSARDLRVTDTQYF. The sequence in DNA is TGCAGTGCTAGAGATCTGCGGGTCACAGATACGCAGTATTTT.